The 11 T cell receptor beta chains given below trace back to one sample, sequenced in a study of blood T cell repertoires in COVID-19. Clones were read by immunoSEQ multiplex PCR, and TCRdb kept only the in-frame ones, dropping some. The sample holds under 500,000 clones, 80% to 90% seen once. The sample comprised peripheral blood. Receptor source: a young woman with acute or convalescent COVID-19.

The chain links TRBV5-5 to TRBJ1-5, with D uncertain. V shed 0 bases and J shed 9 bases, with 13 bases lying between them. Germline V lookup: CDR1 SGHKS, CDR2 YYEKEE (reference sequence). The CDR3 is 14 amino acids. Here the CDR3 reads CASSLDVGPMPQHF. The CDR3 DNA is TGTGCCAGCAGCTTGGATGTCGGTCCGATGCCCCAGCATTTT.

The chain uses TRBV5-1 and TRBJ2-3; 14 bases line up with TRBD2. CDR1 and CDR2 from the germline V gene are SGHRS and YFSETQ. This CDR3 comprises 16 residues. V dropped 3 bases and J dropped 2; count of bases not matched to a gene: 2. CDR3 bases: TGCGCCAGCAGCTGGACTAGCGGGGGGTTCACAGATACGCAGTATTTT. Its translation: CASSWTSGGFTDTQYF.

V and J are TRBV6-1 and TRBJ2-7, with D possibly TRBD1 on 7 matching bases. Trimming pared 0 bases from V and 1 base from J, leaving 10 bases between. The CDR3 is made up of 15 amino acids. Germline V gene data show CDR1 as MNHNS and CDR2 as SASEGT. DNA for the CDR3: TGTGCCAGCAGTGAAGCGCAGGGGGGATCCTACGAGCAGTACTTC. It translates to CASSEAQGGSYEQYF.

V gene TRBV6-6 combines with J gene TRBJ2-7, with D possibly being TRBD2 (7 bases). The CDR3 spans 20 residues. Germline CDR1 MNHNY, CDR2 SVGAGI (reference sequence). Trimming cost V 5 bases and J 9 bases, with 38 bases left between them. CDR3 amino acids: CASSPGHLGGGFTGFRWQYF. The CDR3 DNA is TGTGCCAGCAGTCCCGGCCACCTTGGGGGGGGCTTCACTGGGTTCCGCTGGCAGTACTTC.

This rearrangement joins TRBV14 to TRBJ1-2, with 9 bases fitting TRBD1. Trimming at V came to 4 bases and at J to 2 bases, leaving 11 bases not matched to a gene. Germline V gene lookup returns CDR1 SGHDN and CDR2 FVKESK. This CDR3 contains 17 residues. This CDR3 is CASSPFGQGMRNYGYTF. The CDR3 DNA follows: TGTGCCAGCAGCCCATTTGGACAGGGGATGAGGAACTATGGCTACACCTTC.

This clone was detected a few times. The chain has TRBV23-1 and TRBJ2-2, with D possibly being TRBD1 (6 bases). TRBV23-1 counts as an open reading frame of uncertain function. CDR3 size: 12 residues. The CDR3 region is CDRDMNTGELFF. DNA for the CDR3: TGCGACCGGGACATGAACACCGGGGAGCTGTTTTTT.

The V and J genes are TRBV5-8 and TRBJ1-1; D ambiguous. Germline V gives CDR1 SGHTS, CDR2 YDEGEE. This CDR3 spans 13 amino acids. V was shortened by 0 bases and J by 10 bases, with 13 bases between the two germline ends. In nucleotides, the CDR3 is TGTGCCAGCAGCTTGGTACACGAGGTATCAGCTTTCTTT. Translated, it gives CASSLVHEVSAFF.

The gene calls are TRBV27 and TRBJ1-1; no clear D gene. Germline V gene data show CDR1 as MNHEY and CDR2 as SMNVEV (reference sequence). Between the trimmed V and J ends, which lost 2 bases and 3 bases, there was a span of 7 bases. This CDR3 contains 13 residues. CDR3: CASSLGRYTEAFF. The CDR3 DNA reads TGTGCCAGCAGTTTAGGGAGGTACACTGAAGCTTTCTTT.

The CDR3 here is CASSLGPGELFF. CDR3 coding DNA: TGTGCCAGCAGCTTAGGGCCCGGGGAGCTGTTTTTT. This rearrangement joins TRBV7-9 to TRBJ2-2; no clear D gene. Looked up from germline, CDR1 is SEHNR and CDR2 is FQNEAQ (reference sequence). There are 12 residues in the CDR3. Between the trimmed V and J ends, which lost 1 base and 6 bases, there was a span of 3 bases.

The chain joins TRBV5-1 to TRBJ1-1; D may be TRBD1 (5 bases). This CDR3 is built from 15 residues. V was trimmed by 3 bases and J by 4 bases, leaving 16 bases between them. The germline V gene encodes CDR1 SGHRS and CDR2 YFSETQ. The CDR3 DNA follows: TGCGCCAGCAGCTCGGAGGGGACGAGGGGCACTGAAGCTTTCTTT. Encoded protein: CASSSEGTRGTEAFF.

The CDR3 spells CASSRGSGGPQETQYF. CDR3 DNA sequence: TGCGCCAGCAGCCGGGGCAGCGGGGGCCCCCAAGAGACCCAGTACTTC. This sequence joins TRBV5-1 and TRBJ2-5, with 8 bases fitting TRBD2. J lost 1 base, V lost 4 bases, and 9 bases had no gene match. Per germline, CDR1 SGHRS and CDR2 YFSETQ. The CDR3 consists of 16 residues. The entire variable domain, with the rest obtained from reference TRBV5-1 and TRBJ2-5, is as follows: KAGVTQTPRYLIKTRGQQVTLSCSPISGHRSVSWYQQTPGQGLQFLFEYFSETQRNKGNFPGRFSGRQFSNSRSEMNVSTLELGDSALYLCASSRGSGGPQETQYFGPGTRLLVL.